This TCR beta chain came from a study of PD-L1 blockade in urothelial cancer. The wider study: Researchers looked at the blood 3 weeks (second dose) and 6 weeks after treatment began.

Findings of the study overall: Better survival was predicted by below-median pretreatment blood TCR clonality.

V was pared by 1 base and J by 1 base, with 22 bases between. The CDR3 has 19 amino acids. Germline lookup yields CDR1 SGHTA and CDR2 FQGTGA. About this clone: The antigen remains unidentified.

Profiling relied on immunoSEQ multiplex PCR, and the TCRdb table lists in-frame clones only, not all of them. Among 70,000 to 75,000 clones listed, 80% to 85% were seen once. This chain links TRBV7-3 with TRBJ1-1; TRBD1 is a possible D gene (6 bases). Specimen: PBMCs, collected around atezolizumab (anti-PD-L1) treatment. This receptor was identified in a man between 65 and 79 years old with urothelial cancer. In DNA form, the CDR3 reads TGTGCCAGCAGCTTAAGGGGGCCCGGGCAGGGGCGCAAGAACACTGAAGCTTTCTTT. It codes for CASSLRGPGQGRKNTEAFF.